This is a list of T cell receptor beta chains from one sample in a study of CD8 T cells in ankylosing spondylitis. TCRdb fed the 5' RACE reads into MiXCR, producing one record per CDR3 protein. The sample carries around 300,000 distinct CDR3 sequences, 14% to 15% recorded once. The material sequenced was blood, either unsorted or a sorted T cell fraction (not recorded which). These TCRs come from a male donor with ankylosing spondylitis or in good health (not recorded which). Each CDR3 is given without its conserved first and last residue. Clone size is stated in some rows and not others, as once, few, many or a class when expanded.

TRBJ1-5 | TRBV20-1 | . | SATGDSNQPQH
TRBJ1-1 | TRBV9 | . | ASSVGSVSNTEAF
TRBJ2-1 | TRBV20-1 | few | SAPKQGAGEQF
TRBJ2-7 | TRBV11-3 | . | ASSLHRGINEQY
TRBJ2-3 | TRBV6-5 | once | ASSSIGTDTQY
TRBJ1-1 | TRBV20-1 | . | SATGGVLAEAF
TRBJ2-4 | TRBV10-3 | few | AISSAGGNIQY
TRBJ1-5 | TRBV5-6 | few | ASSYLSDSYNQPQH
TRBJ1-6 | TRBV30 | . | AWAGQDNSPLH
TRBJ2-1 | TRBV5-6 | few | ASSSPSGGAYNEQF
TRBJ2-7 | TRBV10-1 | . | ASRGKGGSHEQY
TRBJ2-7 | TRBV20-1 | few | SAIAGGLFEQY
TRBJ2-3 | TRBV7-2 | . | ASSPRGNSGGKDTQY
TRBJ2-1 | TRBV5-6 | many | ASSLGTGVVNEQF
TRBJ2-3 | TRBV3-1 | . | ASSQDVGGATSTDTQY
TRBJ2-5 | TRBV5-1 | few | ASSASPDQETQY
TRBJ2-5 | TRBV5-6 | few | ASTRRPSSAKETQY
TRBJ2-1 | TRBV5-1 | many | ASSLGQPDNEQF
TRBJ2-3 | TRBV20-1 | few | SASPETGIPTDTQY
TRBJ2-3 | TRBV12-3/TRBV12-4 | . | ASSSAAPSGRGMDTQY
TRBJ2-7 | TRBV20-1 | few | SASGTSDEQY
TRBJ1-3 | TRBV15 | few | ATSRVTGGLAGNTIY
TRBJ1-1 | TRBV12-3/TRBV12-4 | few | ASSSPGGVQNTEAF
TRBJ2-1 | TRBV5-6 | . | ASFGTAYNEQF
TRBJ2-3 | TRBV20-1 | few | SAEAGGNTDTQY
TRBJ2-5 | TRBV29-1 | few | SVEVPSGPLGETQY